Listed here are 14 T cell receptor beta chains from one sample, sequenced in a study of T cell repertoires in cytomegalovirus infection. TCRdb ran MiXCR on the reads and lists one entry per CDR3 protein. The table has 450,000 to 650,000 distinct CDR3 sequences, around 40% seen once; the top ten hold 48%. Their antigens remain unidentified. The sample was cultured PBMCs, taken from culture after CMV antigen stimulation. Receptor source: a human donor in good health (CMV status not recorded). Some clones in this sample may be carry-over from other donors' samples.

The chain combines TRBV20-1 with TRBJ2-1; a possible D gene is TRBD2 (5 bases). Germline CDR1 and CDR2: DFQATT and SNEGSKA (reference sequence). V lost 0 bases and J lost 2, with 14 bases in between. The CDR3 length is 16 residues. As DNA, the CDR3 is TGCAGTGCTAGAGATAGTGTAGCGAGAGCCTACAATGAGCAGTTCTTC. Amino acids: CSARDSVARAYNEQFF.

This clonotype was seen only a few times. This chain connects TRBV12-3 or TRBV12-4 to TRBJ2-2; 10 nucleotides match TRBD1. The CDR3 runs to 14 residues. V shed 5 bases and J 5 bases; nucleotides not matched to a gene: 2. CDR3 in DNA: TGTGCCAGCAGTGGACAGGGGGTAACCGGGGAGCTGTTTTTT. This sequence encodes CASSGQGVTGELFF.

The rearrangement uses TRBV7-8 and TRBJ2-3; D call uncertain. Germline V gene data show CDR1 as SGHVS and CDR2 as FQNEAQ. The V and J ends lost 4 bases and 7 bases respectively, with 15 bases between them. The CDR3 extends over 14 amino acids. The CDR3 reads CASSSRLLSNTQYF. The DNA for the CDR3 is TGTGCCAGCAGCTCTCGACTGCTTAGTAATACGCAGTATTTT.

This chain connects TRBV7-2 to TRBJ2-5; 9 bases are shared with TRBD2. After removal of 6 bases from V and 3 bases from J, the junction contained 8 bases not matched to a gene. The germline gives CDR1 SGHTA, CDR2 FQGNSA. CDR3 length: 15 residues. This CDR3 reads CASSHQRGEKETQYF. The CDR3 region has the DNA TGTGCCAGCAGTCATCAGCGGGGGGAGAAAGAGACCCAGTACTTC. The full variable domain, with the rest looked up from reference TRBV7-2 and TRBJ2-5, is GAGVSQSPSNKVTEKGKDVELRCDPISGHTALYWYRQSLGQGLEFLIYFQGNSAPDKSGLPSDRFSAERTGGSVSTLTIQRTQQEDSAVYLCASSHQRGEKETQYFGPGTRLLVL.

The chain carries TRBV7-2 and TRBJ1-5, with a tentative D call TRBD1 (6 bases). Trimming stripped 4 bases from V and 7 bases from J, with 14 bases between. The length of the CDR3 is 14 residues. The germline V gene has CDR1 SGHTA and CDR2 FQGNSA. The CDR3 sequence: CASSSQGRGQPQHF. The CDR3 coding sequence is TGTGCCAGCAGCTCACAGGGTCGGGGGCAGCCCCAGCATTTT.

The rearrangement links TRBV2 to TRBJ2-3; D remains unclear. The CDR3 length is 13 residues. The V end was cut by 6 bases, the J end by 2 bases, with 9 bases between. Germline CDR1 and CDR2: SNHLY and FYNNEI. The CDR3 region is CASSSLPTDTQYF. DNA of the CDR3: TGTGCCAGCAGCAGTCTCCCCACAGATACGCAGTATTTT.

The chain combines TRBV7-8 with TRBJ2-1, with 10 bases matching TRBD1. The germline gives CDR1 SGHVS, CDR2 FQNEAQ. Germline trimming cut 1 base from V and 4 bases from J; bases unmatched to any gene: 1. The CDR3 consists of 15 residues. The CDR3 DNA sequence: TGTGCCAGCAGCTTAGGGGACAGGGGATACAATGAGCAGTTCTTC. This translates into CASSLGDRGYNEQFF.

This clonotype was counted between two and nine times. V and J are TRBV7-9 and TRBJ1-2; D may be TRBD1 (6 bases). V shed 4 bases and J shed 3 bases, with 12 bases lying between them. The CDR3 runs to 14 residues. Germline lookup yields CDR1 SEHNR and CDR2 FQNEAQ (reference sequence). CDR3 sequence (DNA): TGTGCCAGCAGCTACGGACAGCTCTACTATGGCTACACCTTC. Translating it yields CASSYGQLYYGYTF. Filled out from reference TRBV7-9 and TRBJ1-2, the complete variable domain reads DTGVSQNPRHKITKRGQNVTFRCDPISEHNRLYWYRQTLGQGPEFLTYFQNEAQLEKSRLLSDRFSAERPKGSFSTLEIQRTEQGDSAMYLCASSYGQLYYGYTFGSGTRLTVV.

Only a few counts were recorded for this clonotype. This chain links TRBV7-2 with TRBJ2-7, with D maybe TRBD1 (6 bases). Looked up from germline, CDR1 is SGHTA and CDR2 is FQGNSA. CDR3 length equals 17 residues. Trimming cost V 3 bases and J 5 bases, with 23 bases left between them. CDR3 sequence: CASSLSRTVQGRDEQYF. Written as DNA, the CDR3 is TGTGCCAGCAGCTTGTCTCGGACAGTCCAAGGGCGGGACGAGCAGTACTTC.

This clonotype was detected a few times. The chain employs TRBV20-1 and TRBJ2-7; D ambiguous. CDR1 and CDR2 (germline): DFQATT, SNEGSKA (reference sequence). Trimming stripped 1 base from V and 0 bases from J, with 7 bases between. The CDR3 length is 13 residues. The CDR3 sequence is CSARVWGSYEQYF. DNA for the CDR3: TGCAGTGCTAGAGTTTGGGGCTCCTACGAGCAGTACTTC.

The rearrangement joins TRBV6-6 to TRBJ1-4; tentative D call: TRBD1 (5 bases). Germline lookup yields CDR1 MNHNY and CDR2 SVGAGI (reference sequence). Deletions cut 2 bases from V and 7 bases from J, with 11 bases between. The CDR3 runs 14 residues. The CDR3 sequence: CASSYQTDTEKLFF. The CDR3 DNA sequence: TGTGCCAGCAGTTACCAGACAGATACTGAAAAACTGTTTTTT.

CDR3 protein: CASSLRFRGTDYSNQPQHF. CDR3 nucleotide sequence: TGTGCCAGCAGTTTGAGGTTCCGCGGGACAGACTATAGCAATCAGCCCCAGCATTTT. The chain combines TRBV27 with TRBJ1-5, with 7 positions matching TRBD1. The CDR3 is 19 residues long. Germline assignment: CDR1 MNHEY and CDR2 SMNVEV (reference sequence). V dropped 3 bases and J dropped 0; count of bases not matched to a gene: 14.

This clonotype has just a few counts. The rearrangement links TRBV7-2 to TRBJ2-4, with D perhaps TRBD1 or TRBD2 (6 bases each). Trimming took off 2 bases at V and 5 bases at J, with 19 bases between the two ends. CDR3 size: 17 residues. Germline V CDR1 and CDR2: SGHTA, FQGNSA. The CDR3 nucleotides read TGTGCCAGCAGCTTAAGGGGGGCGGGATCCCAGCAAAACATTCAGTACTTC. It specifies CASSLRGAGSQQNIQYF. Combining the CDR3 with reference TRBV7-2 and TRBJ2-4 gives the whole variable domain GAGVSQSPSNKVTEKGKDVELRCDPISGHTALYWYRQSLGQGLEFLIYFQGNSAPDKSGLPSDRFSAERTGGSVSTLTIQRTQQEDSAVYLCASSLRGAGSQQNIQYFGAGTRLSVL.

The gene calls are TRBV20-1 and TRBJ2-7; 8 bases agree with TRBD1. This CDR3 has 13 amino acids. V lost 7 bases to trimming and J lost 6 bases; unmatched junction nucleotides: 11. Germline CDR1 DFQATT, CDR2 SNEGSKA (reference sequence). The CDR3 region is CSVRTGWISEQYF. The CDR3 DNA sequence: TGCAGTGTCAGGACAGGGTGGATAAGCGAGCAGTACTTC.